What follows are 2 T cell receptor beta chains derived from one specimen sequenced in a study of T cells in women clearing cervical HPV infection. Using immunoSEQ multiplex PCR, the repertoire was profiled, and TCRdb retains in-frame clones only, with some absent. The sample totals 18,000 or so clones. Sequencing used blood buffy coat. Receptors originate from a woman between 18 and 69 years old with a cervical HPV16 infection that either progressed to CIN3+ or cleared (not recorded which).

As regards this clone: The read comes to an end 3 residues before the CDR3 does, leaving the germline J gene to fill in the end. V usage is TRBV20-1 and J usage is TRBJ2-3; D not resolved. The CDR3 consists of 12 residues. The V gene lost 3 bases and the J gene lost 6 bases, with 10 bases spanning the gap. The V gene's germline CDR1 is DFQATT and CDR2 SNEGSKA (reference sequence). Incomplete CDR3 DNA: TGCAGTGCTAGGGCCCCGTCGGATACG. The encoded protein is CSARAPSDT. In full, the CDR3 reads CSARAPSDTQYF.

The CDR3 protein is CASSEMRGQGFYEGNTIYF. The CDR3 bases that were read are TGTGCCAGCAGCGAAATGAGGGGACAGGGTTTTTACGAAGGAAACACC. This chain connects TRBV2 to TRBJ1-3, with 9 bases identical to TRBD1. With the read ending 3 residues before the CDR3 end, the germline J gene is used to fill in that end. CDR1 is SNHLY and CDR2 is FYNNEI in the germline V gene. J gave up 4 bases and V 6 bases, and 19 bases lay outside the gene matches. The CDR3 has 19 amino acids. Drawing the rest from reference TRBV2 and TRBJ1-3, the complete variable domain is EPEVTQTPSHQVTQMGQEVILRCVPISNHLYFYWYRQILGQKVEFLVSFYNNEISEKSEIFDDQFSVERPDGSNFTLKIRSTKLEDSAMYFCASSEMRGQGFYEGNTIYFGEGSWLTVV.